A single sample gave rise to the 18 T cell receptor beta chains below, sequenced in a study of cytomegalovirus exposure and HLA in healthy donors. TCRdb's copy holds only in-frame clones and misses some; the assay was immunoSEQ multiplex PCR. The sample shows over 200,000 clones, 90% of them seen only once. The sequenced sample was PBMCs. The source is a woman between 18 and 29 years old in good health and CMV-seronegative.

The chain couples TRBV11-3 to TRBJ2-1; 10 positions agree with TRBD1. The CDR3 totals 15 residues. V lost 1 base to trimming and J lost 8 bases; unmatched junction nucleotides: 5. CDR1 is SGHNT, CDR2 YENEEA, per germline. Here the CDR3 reads CASSLVGTGEYEQFF. CDR3 sequence (DNA): TGTGCCAGCAGCTTAGTAGGGACAGGGGAATATGAGCAGTTCTTC.

The chain carries TRBV5-4 and TRBJ1-3; TRBD1 matches at 9 bases. Unmatched junction bases numbered 9, after V lost 4 bases and J lost 7 bases. The CDR3 is made up of 15 amino acids. The germline V gene has CDR1 SGHNT and CDR2 YYREEE (reference sequence). CDR3 sequence reads: CASSQDRGPGNTIYF. CDR3 sequence (DNA): TGTGCCAGCAGCCAGGACAGGGGTCCCGGGAACACCATATATTTT.

The chain couples TRBV10-3 to TRBJ2-1; TRBD2 agrees at 11 bases. The V segment lost 7 bases and the J segment 3 bases; nucleotides outside the gene matches: 5. Germline CDR1 and CDR2: ENHRY and SYGVKD. The CDR3 consists of 15 residues. The CDR3 region is CAITASGGNYNEQFF. The CDR3 DNA reads as TGTGCCATCACTGCTAGCGGGGGGAACTACAATGAGCAGTTCTTC.

The V call is TRBV21-1, the J call TRBJ2-3; the table's D call, TRBD2, was not checked against the DNA. TRBV21-1 is a documented pseudogene. CDR3 length: 14 amino acids. The CDR3 sequence: CASSNSPSLDTQYF. In nucleotides, the CDR3 is TGTGCCAGCAGCAATTCTCCTAGCCTGGATACGCAGTATTTT.

Note on this clone: The identical CDR3 is also encoded by other nucleotide sequences in the sample. The DNA for the CDR3 is TGTGCCAGCAGCTTGGAGAGCACTGAAGCTTTCTTT. Its protein product is CASSLESTEAFF. The chain uses TRBV5-4 and TRBJ1-1; D is unclear. Germline CDR1 SGHNT, CDR2 YYREEE (reference sequence). This CDR3 is built from 12 residues. Between the trimmed V and J ends, which lost 0 bases and 4 bases, there was a span of 4 bases.

This chain connects TRBV7-9 to TRBJ1-4; 8 bases match TRBD1. The junction had 10 bases not matched to a gene; V was cut back by 5 bases and J by 5 bases. From germline, CDR1 is SEHNR and CDR2 FQNEAQ (reference sequence). The CDR3 is 16 residues long. This CDR3 reads CASSPLGSGGNEKLFF. The CDR3 coding sequence is TGTGCCAGCAGCCCCCTTGGATCAGGGGGCAATGAAAAACTGTTTTTT.

The V call is TRBV11-1, the J call TRBJ2-5, with D unresolved. Trimming took 0 bases from V and 2 from J, leaving 7 bases between them. CDR1 is SGHAT, CDR2 FQDESV, per germline (reference sequence). This CDR3 has 14 amino acids. Here the CDR3 reads CASSLALRQETQYF. CDR3 DNA: TGTGCCAGCAGCTTAGCTCTCCGTCAAGAGACCCAGTACTTC.

The V call is TRBV18, the J call TRBJ2-2; D possibly corresponds to TRBD1 (5 bases). Per the germline V gene, CDR1 is KGHSH and CDR2 is LQKENI. The CDR3 is made up of 16 amino acids. V lost 3 bases to trimming and J lost 5 bases, with 16 bases between them. The CDR3 DNA follows: TGTGCCAGCTCACCTCGCGAATCTCAGGGAACCGGGGAGCTGTTTTTT. Its protein is CASSPRESQGTGELFF.

The J gene is TRBJ1-4, the V gene TRBV5-1; D is unresolved. The V end was cut by 2 bases, the J end by 7 bases, with 9 bases between. The CDR3 extends over 13 amino acids. The germline gives CDR1 SGHRS, CDR2 YFSETQ. CDR3 sequence reads: CASSLTVAEKLFF. CDR3 coding DNA: TGCGCCAGCAGCTTAACAGTTGCTGAAAAACTGTTTTTT.

The chain recombines TRBV11-2 with TRBJ2-7, with 8 bases aligning to TRBD1. Germline-derived CDR1 and CDR2 are SGHAT and FQNNGV. CDR3 length: 14 amino acids. The J segment lost 3 bases and the V segment lost 3 bases, leaving 4 bases of the junction unmatched. The CDR3 nucleotides are TGTGCCAGCAGCTTTGGGACAGGAGACTACGAGCAGTACGTC. Translated: CASSFGTGDYEQYV.

The chain is built from TRBV7-3 and TRBJ2-2; the match to TRBD2 covers 9 bases. The CDR3 extends over 16 amino acids. CDR1 SGHTA and CDR2 FQGTGA come from the germline V gene. After removal of 6 bases from V and 0 bases from J, the junction contained 5 bases not matched to a gene. CDR3 bases: TGTGCCAGCAGTTCTACTAGCGGGCCGAACACCGGGGAGCTGTTTTTT. Translating it yields CASSSTSGPNTGELFF.

CDR3 residues: CASSQVGEGSYGYTF. The CDR3 nucleotides read TGCGCCAGCAGCCAAGTAGGGGAGGGTAGCTATGGCTACACCTTC. This chain uses TRBV4-1 with TRBJ1-2, with a tentative D call TRBD1 (5 bases). From germline, CDR1 is MGHRA and CDR2 YSYEKL. V dropped 1 base and J dropped 4 bases, with 13 bases sitting between them. The CDR3 loop spans 15 amino acids.

The chain links TRBV10-3 to TRBJ2-3; 14 nucleotides match TRBD2. The CDR3 loop spans 15 amino acids. The junction had 4 bases not matched to a gene; V was cut back by 6 bases and J by 5 bases. The germline gives CDR1 ENHRY, CDR2 SYGVKD. CDR3 sequence: CAIRRTSGGQDTQYF. The CDR3 DNA is TGTGCCATCAGGAGGACTAGCGGGGGGCAAGATACGCAGTATTTT.

The J gene is TRBJ1-6, the V gene TRBV28; perhaps TRBD1 as D (5 bases). The V and J ends lost 2 bases and 0 bases respectively, with 14 bases between them. The CDR3 loop spans 18 amino acids. The germline V gene has CDR1 MDHEN and CDR2 SYDVKM. In DNA form, the CDR3 reads TGTGCCAGCAGTTTACATCTTCGGGGGAGCTCCTATAATTCACCCCTCCACTTT. This encodes CASSLHLRGSSYNSPLHF. Full variable domain (missing parts from reference TRBV28 and TRBJ1-6): DVKVTQSSRYLVKRTGEKVFLECVQDMDHENMFWYRQDPGLGLRLIYFSYDVKMKEKGDIPEGYSVSREKKERFSLILESASTNQTSMYLCASSLHLRGSSYNSPLHFGNGTRLTVT.

V usage is TRBV6-1 and J usage is TRBJ1-2; D is perhaps TRBD1 (6 bases). Trimming removed 6 bases from V and 1 base from J, with 9 bases in between. Looked up from germline, CDR1 is MNHNS and CDR2 is SASEGT. This CDR3 is built from 13 residues. The CDR3 here is CASREQGNYGYTF. The CDR3 bases are TGTGCCAGCAGGGAACAGGGTAACTATGGCTACACCTTC.

V usage is TRBV13 and J usage is TRBJ2-1, with D tentatively TRBD2 (5 bases). The CDR3 runs 14 residues. V lost 5 bases and J 10 bases, leaving 18 bases between the germline ends. CDR1 and CDR2 (germline): PRHDT, FYEKMQ (reference sequence). CDR3 sequence reads: CASSLEHTRGEQFF. The DNA for the CDR3 is TGTGCCAGCAGCCTAGAGCACACTCGAGGGGAGCAGTTCTTC.

This sequence joins TRBV4-1 and TRBJ1-3; TRBD1 is a possible D gene (6 bases). CDR3 size: 16 residues. Germline V gene lookup returns CDR1 MGHRA and CDR2 YSYEKL. V lost 1 base, J lost 2 bases, and 12 bases lay in between. CDR3 nucleotides: TGCGCCAGCAGCCAAGTCCCAGGGGAGCCTGGAAACACCATATATTTT. It codes for CASSQVPGEPGNTIYF.

CDR3: CASSESTGGNTEAFF. The DNA for the CDR3 is TGTGCCAGCAGTGAATCGACAGGGGGAAACACTGAAGCTTTCTTT. The chain recombines TRBV25-1 with TRBJ1-1; 9 bases fit TRBD1. Germline V gene data show CDR1 as MGHDK and CDR2 as SYGVNS. The length of the CDR3 is 15 residues. V was clipped by 1 base and J by 2 bases; unmatched bases: 2.